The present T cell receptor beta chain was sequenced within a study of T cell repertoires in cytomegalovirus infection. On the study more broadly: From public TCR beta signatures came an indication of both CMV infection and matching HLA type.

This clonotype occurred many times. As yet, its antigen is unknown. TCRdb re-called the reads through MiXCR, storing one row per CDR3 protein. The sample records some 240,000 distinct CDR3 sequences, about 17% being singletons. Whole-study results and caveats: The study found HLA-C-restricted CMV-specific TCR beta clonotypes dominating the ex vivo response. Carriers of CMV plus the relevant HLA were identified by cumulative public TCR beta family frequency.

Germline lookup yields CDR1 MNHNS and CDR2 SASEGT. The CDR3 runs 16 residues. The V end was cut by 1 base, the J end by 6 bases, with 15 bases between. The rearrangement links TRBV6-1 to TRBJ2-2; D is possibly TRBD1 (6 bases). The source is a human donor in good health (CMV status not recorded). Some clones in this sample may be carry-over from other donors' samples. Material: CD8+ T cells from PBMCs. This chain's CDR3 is CASSEEEGVGAGELFF. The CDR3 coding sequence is TGTGCCAGCAGTGAAGAAGAGGGGGTGGGAGCCGGGGAGCTGTTTTTT.